These T cell receptor beta chains were read from a single sample in a study of T cells in Graves' hyperthyroidism and ophthalmopathy. TCRdb analysed the multiplex PCR reads with MiXCR anew, one entry per CDR3 protein. The sample contains under 350,000 distinct CDR3 sequences, about 17% of which appear only once. Sequenced input: blood. These receptors came from a woman aged 55-70 years with Graves' ophthalmopathy. Both conserved end residues are part of each CDR3. Fields, in order: V gene, J gene, clone size, D gene, CDR3 DNA, CDR3 protein. The D gene is left open where the match is weak. The size entry is marked missing in some rows and otherwise reads once, few, many or a size class.

TRBV4-1,TRBJ2-7,-,TRBD2,TGCGCCAGCAGCCTCGACCCAGCGGGAGGGCTACGGGACGAGCAGTACTTC,CASSLDPAGGLRDEQYF
TRBV9,TRBJ2-1,few,-,TGTGCCAGCAGCGTAGAAGGGTCCTACAATGAGCAGTTCTTC,CASSVEGSYNEQFF
TRBV7-2,TRBJ2-2,many,-,TGTGCCAGCAGCTTAGCGAGGCCGGTGAACACCGGGGAGCTGTTTTTT,CASSLARPVNTGELFF
TRBV9,TRBJ2-1,few,TRBD2,TGTGCCAGCAGCGTATCAGCGGGAGTATCCTACAATGAGCAGTTCTTC,CASSVSAGVSYNEQFF
TRBV6-1,TRBJ1-2,many,TRBD1,TGTGCCAGCAGAGGGACAGGGGAAGGCTACACCTTC,CASRGTGEGYTF
TRBV6-1,TRBJ1-1,many,-,TGTGCCAGCAGTCAACAACAGGGAGTCACTGAAGCTTTCTTT,CASSQQQGVTEAFF
TRBV7-9,TRBJ2-3,many,TRBD2,TGTGCCAGCAGCACCCTCGATTCGCGGGGGGACACAGATACGCAGTATTTT,CASSTLDSRGDTDTQYF
TRBV20-1,TRBJ1-5,many,-,TGCAGTGCTAGGGGAGATATATATAGCAATCAGCCCCAGCATTTT,CSARGDIYSNQPQHF
TRBV7-9,TRBJ1-1,few,-,TGTGCCAGCAGCTTAGCCAGGGTACGGACTGAAGCTTTCTTT,CASSLARVRTEAFF
TRBV7-9,TRBJ2-1,few,TRBD2,TGTGCCAGCAGCCCCCAAATGACTAGCGGGAGGGAGTCTTACAATGAGCAGTTCTTC,CASSPQMTSGRESYNEQFF
TRBV20-1,TRBJ2-7,many,TRBD1,TGCAGTGCTAGAGGGGGGACAGGGGCAACCTACGAGCAGTACTTC,CSARGGTGATYEQYF
TRBV9,TRBJ1-6,-,-,TGTGCCAGCAGCGTATACTATAATTCACCCCTCCACTTT,CASSVYYNSPLHF
TRBV12-3/TRBV12-4,TRBJ1-2,few,TRBD1,TGTGCCAGCAGTCCTGGGACAGGGGGCGCCTATGGCTACACCTTC,CASSPGTGGAYGYTF
TRBV20-1,TRBJ2-2,-,-,TGCAGTGCTAGAAAACTAGCTGAAAACACCGGGGAGCTGTTTTTT,CSARKLAENTGELFF
TRBV18,TRBJ2-7,-,-,TGTGCCAGCTCACCAATCCGGGGGCCAGGAGCCTACGAGCAGTACTTC,CASSPIRGPGAYEQYF
TRBV5-1,TRBJ1-1,few,TRBD1,TGCGCCAGCAGCTTGTTCGGACAGGGGGCAGAAGCTTTCTTT,CASSLFGQGAEAFF
TRBV7-2,TRBJ1-3,-,-,TGTGCCAGCAGCATAAACTCTGGAAACACCATATATTTT,CASSINSGNTIYF
TRBV20-1,TRBJ2-3,many,-,TGCAGTGTACCCAACCAATGGACAGATACGCAGTATTTT,CSVPNQWTDTQYF
TRBV28,TRBJ1-4,-,-,TGTGCCTCGAACGTGCAAGGGAACCGCCAAGAAAAACTGTTTTTT,CASNVQGNRQEKLFF
TRBV20-1,TRBJ1-1,many,-,TGCAGTGCTAGACCCCCGGGACACAGTATACCTATGAACACTGAAGCTTTCTTT,CSARPPGHSIPMNTEAFF
TRBV13,TRBJ2-5,many,-,TGTGCCAGCAGGCCCTCTACAGGCGGGATGTACCAAGAGACCCAGTACTTC,CASRPSTGGMYQETQYF
TRBV7-9,TRBJ1-6,once,TRBD1,TGTGCCAGCAGCCGGGACAGGGGAGGAATCCAATATAATTCACCCCTCCACTTT,CASSRDRGGIQYNSPLHF
TRBV6-1,TRBJ2-2,many,TRBD2,TGTGCCAGCAGGGAGCGACTAGCGGGCACCGGGGAGCTGTTTTTT,CASRERLAGTGELFF
TRBV6-2/TRBV6-3,TRBJ2-4,-,-,TGTGCCAGCAGTTACTCGGCAGGGGTTAAAAACATTCAGTACTTC,CASSYSAGVKNIQYF
TRBV7-9,TRBJ2-1,many,-,TGTGCCAGCAGCTTACCGCTTACCCAGACTGCTCAGTTCTTC,CASSLPLTQTAQFF
TRBV18,TRBJ1-3,many,-,TGTGCCAGCTCACCAAACAGGGAGTTCACTGGAAACACCATATATTTT,CASSPNREFTGNTIYF
TRBV11-2,TRBJ2-1,many,-,TGTGCCAGCAGCTCCGGGTCGGGAATCCCGATACACAATGAGCAGTTCTTC,CASSSGSGIPIHNEQFF
TRBV5-1,TRBJ2-7,many,-,TGCGCCAGCAGCTTGCGGGAGACCTACGAGCAGTACTTC,CASSLRETYEQYF
TRBV7-9,TRBJ2-2,many,TRBD2,TGTGCCAGCAGCTTAGCGCGGGGGACCTCGAACACCGGGGAGCTGTTTTTT,CASSLARGTSNTGELFF
TRBV18,TRBJ1-4,-,-,TGTGCCAGCTCACCAGACTCAGGGGTTGAAAAACTGTTTTTT,CASSPDSGVEKLFF
TRBV24-1,TRBJ2-5,-,-,TGTGCCACCAGTGATCCCCGGGGCGGAGCGGAGACCCAGTACTTC,CATSDPRGGAETQYF
TRBV20-1,TRBJ2-3,-,TRBD2,TGCGGGGCTAGCGGCGCGGGAGATACGCAGTATTTT,CGASGAGDTQYF
TRBV12-3/TRBV12-4,TRBJ2-2,-,-,TGTGCCAGCAGTTCTAACAGGGAAATCACCGGGGAGCTGTTTTTT,CASSSNREITGELFF
TRBV3-1,TRBJ2-6,-,TRBD1,TGTGCCAGCAGCAGGACAGGGATTGGGGCCAACGTCCTGACTTTC,CASSRTGIGANVLTF
TRBV3-1,TRBJ2-5,few,TRBD1,TGTGCCAGCAACACCCCTCGAGGGACAGGGTACCAAGAGACCCAGTACTTC,CASNTPRGTGYQETQYF
TRBV27,TRBJ1-1,many,-,TGTGCCAGCAGTTTTAACTCTGAGAACACTGAAGCTTTCTTT,CASSFNSENTEAFF
TRBV12-3/TRBV12-4,TRBJ1-5,-,TRBD1,TGTGCCAGCAGTCCATTCTCCGGGACAGACAATCAGCCCCAGCATTTT,CASSPFSGTDNQPQHF
TRBV6-2/TRBV6-3,TRBJ1-5,many,TRBD1,TGTGCCAGCAGTTACGACAGGGGTGGAGGCAATCAGCCCCAGCATTTT,CASSYDRGGGNQPQHF
TRBV15,TRBJ2-1,many,-,TGTGCCACCAGCCCACCCAGGGACCAACACTACAATGAGCAGTTCTTC,CATSPPRDQHYNEQFF
TRBV28,TRBJ1-2,many,-,TGTGCCAGCAGTCCCAACAGGGAGGGTGGCTATGGCTACACCTTC,CASSPNREGGYGYTF
TRBV30,TRBJ2-7,many,-,TGTGCCTGGACAGGGGAGAGAGGCTACGAGCAGTACTTC,CAWTGERGYEQYF
TRBV20-1,TRBJ2-5,few,TRBD2,TGCAGTGCCGCCGGACTAGATGGAAAGACCCAGTACTTC,CSAAGLDGKTQYF
TRBV6-1,TRBJ1-1,many,-,TGTGCCAGCAGTGAACAGGGGTACCACACTGAAGCTTTCTTT,CASSEQGYHTEAFF
TRBV10-3,TRBJ1-2,-,-,TGTGCCATCAGTAAACCCACAGTTACCGCTAACTATGGCTACACCTTC,CAISKPTVTANYGYTF
TRBV5-1,TRBJ2-1,many,-,TGCGCCAGCAGCTTCCTTGGCGGTGACAATGAGCAGTTCTTC,CASSFLGGDNEQFF
TRBV28,TRBJ2-1,many,-,TGTGCCAGCAGAACCCCCCTAGATGAGCAGTTCTTC,CASRTPLDEQFF
TRBV28,TRBJ1-4,-,-,TGTGCCAGCACCCTTCCGGGGGGTGAAAAACTGTTTTTT,CASTLPGGEKLFF
TRBV7-2,TRBJ2-2,many,TRBD1,TGTGCCAGCAGCTCCAACAGGGGTTCGAGCCGACTCGGGGAGCTGTTTTTT,CASSSNRGSSRLGELFF
TRBV6-1,TRBJ2-7,-,TRBD1,TGTGCCAGCAGTGAAAGGGGAGGGACAGGGGTCGGCTACGAGCAGTACTTC,CASSERGGTGVGYEQYF